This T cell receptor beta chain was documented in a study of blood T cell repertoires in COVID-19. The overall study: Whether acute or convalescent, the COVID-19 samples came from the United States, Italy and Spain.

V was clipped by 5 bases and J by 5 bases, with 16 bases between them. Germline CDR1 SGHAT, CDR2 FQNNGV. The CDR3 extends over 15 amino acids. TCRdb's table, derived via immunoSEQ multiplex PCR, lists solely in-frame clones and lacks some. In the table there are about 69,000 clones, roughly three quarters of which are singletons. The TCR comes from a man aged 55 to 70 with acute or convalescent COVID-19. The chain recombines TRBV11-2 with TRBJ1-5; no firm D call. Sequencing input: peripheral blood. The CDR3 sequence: CASSAGPTPHQPQHF. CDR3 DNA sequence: TGTGCCAGCAGCGCGGGCCCAACCCCCCATCAGCCCCAGCATTTT.